The 2 T cell receptor beta chains below come from one sample, sequenced in a study of metastatic and nonmetastatic thyroid tumors. TCRdb ran MiXCR on the PCR reads. The sample lists approximately 37,000 clones, approximately 15% occurring once. Not a single patient had been given any form of treatment at any point before undergoing thyroid surgery. Sequenced sample: blood. These receptors all come from a male donor with papillary thyroid cancer or a benign thyroid nodule (not recorded which). Some clones in this sample may be carry-over from other donors' samples.

This clone came up many times. V usage is TRBV5-8 and J usage is TRBJ2-2; D is uncertain. Germline CDR1 SGHTS, CDR2 YDEGEE. V lost 1 base to trimming and J lost 1 base, with 5 bases between them. The CDR3 has 14 amino acids. The CDR3 DNA sequence: TGTGCCAGCAGCTTGCGTGGGAACACCGGGGAGCTGTTTTTT. It yields the protein CASSLRGNTGELFF.

This clone has ten or more counts. V usage is TRBV12-3 or TRBV12-4 and J usage is TRBJ1-4, with D hard to call. V dropped 6 bases and J dropped 8 bases, with 10 bases sitting between them. This CDR3 is 12 amino acids long. For the CDR3, the DNA is TGTGCCAGCAGCCGCTTCGAGGAAAAACTGTTTTTT. It translates to CASSRFEEKLFF.